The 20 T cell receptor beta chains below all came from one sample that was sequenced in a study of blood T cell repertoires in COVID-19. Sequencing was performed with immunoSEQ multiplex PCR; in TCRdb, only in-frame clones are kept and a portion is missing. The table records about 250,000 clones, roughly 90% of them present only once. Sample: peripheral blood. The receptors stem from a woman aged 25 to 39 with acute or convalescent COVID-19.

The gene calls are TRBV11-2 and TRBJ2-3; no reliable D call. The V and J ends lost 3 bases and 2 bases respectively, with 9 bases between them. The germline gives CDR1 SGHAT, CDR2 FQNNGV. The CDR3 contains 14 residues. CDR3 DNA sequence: TGTGCCAGCAGCTTGGCATGGGCCACAGATACGCAGTATTTT. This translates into CASSLAWATDTQYF.

The CDR3 is CASSLRQGAANYGYTF. The DNA of the CDR3 is TGTGCCAGCAGCTTGCGGCAGGGCGCAGCTAACTATGGCTACACCTTC. V gene TRBV7-2 combines with J gene TRBJ1-2, with D possibly matching TRBD1 (5 bases). This CDR3 contains 16 residues. Trimming stripped 3 bases from V and 0 bases from J, with 14 bases between. Germline V gene data show CDR1 as SGHTA and CDR2 as FQGNSA.

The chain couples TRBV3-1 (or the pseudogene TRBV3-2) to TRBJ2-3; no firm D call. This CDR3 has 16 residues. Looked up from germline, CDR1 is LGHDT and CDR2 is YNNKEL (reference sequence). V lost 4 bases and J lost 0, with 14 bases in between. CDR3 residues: CASSRLAVASTDTQYF. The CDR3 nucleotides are TGTGCCAGCAGCCGCTTGGCAGTAGCTAGCACAGATACGCAGTATTTT.

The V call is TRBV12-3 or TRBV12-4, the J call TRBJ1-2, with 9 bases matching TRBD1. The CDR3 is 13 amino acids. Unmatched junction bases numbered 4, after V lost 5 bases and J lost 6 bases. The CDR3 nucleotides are TGTGCCAGCAGTCTCCGGGACAGGGATGGCTACACCTTC. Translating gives CASSLRDRDGYTF.

CDR3 region: CASSEPGLAGPDTQYF. The DNA of the CDR3 is TGTGCCAGCAGCGAACCGGGACTAGCGGGACCAGATACGCAGTATTTT. V gene TRBV9 combines with J gene TRBJ2-3; 13 nucleotides match TRBD2. The CDR3 runs 16 residues. CDR1 is SGDLS, CDR2 YYNGEE, per germline. Trimming removed 3 bases from V and 4 bases from J; junction bases left unmatched: 5.

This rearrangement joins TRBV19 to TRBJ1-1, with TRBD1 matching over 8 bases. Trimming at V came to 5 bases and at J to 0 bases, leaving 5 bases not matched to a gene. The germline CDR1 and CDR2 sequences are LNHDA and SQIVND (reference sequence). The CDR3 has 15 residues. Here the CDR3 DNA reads TGTGCCAGTAGTGACCGGGACAGGATGAACACTGAAGCTTTCTTT. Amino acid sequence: CASSDRDRMNTEAFF.

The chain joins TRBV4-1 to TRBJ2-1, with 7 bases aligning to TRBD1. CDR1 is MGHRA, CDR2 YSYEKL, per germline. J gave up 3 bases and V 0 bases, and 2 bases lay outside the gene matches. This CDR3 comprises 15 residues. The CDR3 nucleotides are TGCGCCAGCAGCCAAGATCCAGGGGGCTACAATGAGCAGTTCTTC. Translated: CASSQDPGGYNEQFF.

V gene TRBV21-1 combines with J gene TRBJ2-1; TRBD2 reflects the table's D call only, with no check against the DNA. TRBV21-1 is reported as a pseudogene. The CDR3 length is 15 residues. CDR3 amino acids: CASSKYGGLDNEQFF. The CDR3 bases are TGTGCCAGCAGCAAATACGGGGGGCTTGACAATGAGCAGTTCTTC.

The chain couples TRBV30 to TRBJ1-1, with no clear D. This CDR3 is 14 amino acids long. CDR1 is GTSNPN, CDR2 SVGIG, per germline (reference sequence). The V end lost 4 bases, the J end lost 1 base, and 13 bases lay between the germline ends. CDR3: CAWTEGRKNTEAFF. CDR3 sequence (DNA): TGTGCCTGGACTGAAGGGAGAAAGAACACTGAAGCTTTCTTT.

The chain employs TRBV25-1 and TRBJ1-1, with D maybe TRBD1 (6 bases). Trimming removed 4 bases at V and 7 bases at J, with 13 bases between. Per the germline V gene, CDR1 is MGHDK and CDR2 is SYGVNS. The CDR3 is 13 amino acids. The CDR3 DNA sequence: TGTGCCAGCAGTGTGCAGGGGAGGGTTGAAGCTTTCTTT. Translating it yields CASSVQGRVEAFF. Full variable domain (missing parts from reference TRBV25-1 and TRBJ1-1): EADIYQTPRYLVIGTGKKITLECSQTMGHDKMYWYQQDPGMELHLIHYSYGVNSTEKGDLSSESTVSRIRTEHFPLTLESARPSHTSQYLCASSVQGRVEAFFGQGTRLTVV.

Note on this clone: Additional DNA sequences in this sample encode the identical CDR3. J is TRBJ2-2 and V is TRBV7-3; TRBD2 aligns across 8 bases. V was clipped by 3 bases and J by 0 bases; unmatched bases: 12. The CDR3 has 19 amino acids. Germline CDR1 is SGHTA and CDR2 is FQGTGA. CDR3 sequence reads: CASSFGRAGGIPNTGELFF. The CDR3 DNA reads TGTGCCAGCAGCTTCGGCCGGGCGGGGGGAATCCCGAACACCGGGGAGCTGTTTTTT.

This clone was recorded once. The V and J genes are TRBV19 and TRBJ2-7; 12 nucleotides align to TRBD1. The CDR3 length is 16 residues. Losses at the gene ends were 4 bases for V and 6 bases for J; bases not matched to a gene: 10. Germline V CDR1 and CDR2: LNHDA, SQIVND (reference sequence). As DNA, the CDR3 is TGTGCCAGTAGTACACATCCCGGGACAGGGGGCAGCGAGCAGTACTTC. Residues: CASSTHPGTGGSEQYF.

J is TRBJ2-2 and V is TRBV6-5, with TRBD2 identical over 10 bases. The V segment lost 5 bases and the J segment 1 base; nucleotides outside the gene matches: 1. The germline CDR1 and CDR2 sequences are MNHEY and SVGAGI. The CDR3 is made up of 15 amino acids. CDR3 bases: TGTGCCAGCAGTATAGCGGGAGGGAACACCGGGGAGCTGTTTTTT. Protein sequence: CASSIAGGNTGELFF.

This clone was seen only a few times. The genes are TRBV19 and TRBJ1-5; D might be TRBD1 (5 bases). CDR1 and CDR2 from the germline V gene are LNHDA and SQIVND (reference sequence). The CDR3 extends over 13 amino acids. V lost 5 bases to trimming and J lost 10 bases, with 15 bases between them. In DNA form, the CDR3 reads TGTGCCAGTAGTGGGGGACTGTTAGTCCCCCAGCATTTT. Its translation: CASSGGLLVPQHF.

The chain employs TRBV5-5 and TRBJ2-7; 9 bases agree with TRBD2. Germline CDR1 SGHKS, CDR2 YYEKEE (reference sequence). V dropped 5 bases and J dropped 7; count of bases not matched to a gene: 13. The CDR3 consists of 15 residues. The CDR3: CASSSTGTSPREQYF. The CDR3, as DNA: TGTGCCAGCAGTTCGACCGGGACTAGCCCCAGAGAGCAGTACTTC.

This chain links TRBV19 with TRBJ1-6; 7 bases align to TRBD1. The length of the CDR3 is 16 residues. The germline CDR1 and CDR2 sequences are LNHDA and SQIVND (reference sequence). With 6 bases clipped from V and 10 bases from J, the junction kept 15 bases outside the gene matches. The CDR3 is CASRPRGTERRSPLHF. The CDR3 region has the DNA TGTGCCAGTAGGCCACGAGGGACAGAGCGAAGATCACCCCTCCACTTT.

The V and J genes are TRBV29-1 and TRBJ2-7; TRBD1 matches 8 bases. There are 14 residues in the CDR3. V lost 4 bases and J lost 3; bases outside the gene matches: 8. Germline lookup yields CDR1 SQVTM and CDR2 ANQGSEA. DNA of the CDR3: TGCAGCGTTGGGCCGGGGACAGGATACTACGAGCAGTACTTC. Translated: CSVGPGTGYYEQYF.

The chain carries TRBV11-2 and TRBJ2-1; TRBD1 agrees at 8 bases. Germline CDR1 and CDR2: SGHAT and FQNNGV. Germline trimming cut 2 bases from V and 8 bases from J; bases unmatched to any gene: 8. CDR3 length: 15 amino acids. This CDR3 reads CASSLSQGAYDEQFF. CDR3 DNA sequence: TGTGCCAGCAGCTTATCCCAGGGGGCTTACGATGAGCAGTTCTTC.

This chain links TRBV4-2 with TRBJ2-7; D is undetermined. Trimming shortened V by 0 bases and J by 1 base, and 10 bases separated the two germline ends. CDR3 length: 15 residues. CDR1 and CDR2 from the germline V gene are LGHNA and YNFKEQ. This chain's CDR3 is CASSQEGTGSYEQYF. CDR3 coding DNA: TGTGCCAGCAGCCAAGAGGGTACGGGTTCCTACGAGCAGTACTTC.

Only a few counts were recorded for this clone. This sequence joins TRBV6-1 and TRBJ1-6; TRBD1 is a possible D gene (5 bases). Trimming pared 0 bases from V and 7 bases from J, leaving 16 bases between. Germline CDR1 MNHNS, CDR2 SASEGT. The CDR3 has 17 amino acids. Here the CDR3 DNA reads TGTGCCAGCAGTGAAGCTTCAGGGCCAGCGCCGAATTCACCCCTCCACTTT. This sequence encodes CASSEASGPAPNSPLHF.